What follows is one T cell receptor beta chain and its context. Its specificity is not known. The data stem from a study of siplizumab effects on memory and regulatory T cells. Points from the study as a whole: Suppressive capability of dividing Tregs from siplizumab cultures went unverified.

The germline V gene encodes CDR1 SQVTM and CDR2 ANQGSEA. CDR3 size: 16 residues. J lost 8 bases, V lost 6 bases, and 21 bases had no gene match. Sequenced by immunoSEQ multiplex PCR; TCRdb stores in-frame clones only, minus some. The data contain around 87,000 clones, 85% to 90% of them singletons. This TCR was recovered from a human donor in good health. This chain connects TRBV29-1 to TRBJ1-2; TRBD1 agrees at 7 bases. Sequenced material: CD4+ T cells sorted from blood. The CDR3: CSVRSRDSNAAVGYTF. The CDR3 DNA follows: TGCAGCGTGCGCTCCCGGGACAGCAACGCGGCCGTAGGCTACACCTTC.